Each of the 5 T cell receptor beta chains below was sequenced from the same sample in a study of blood T cell repertoires in COVID-19. Here immunoSEQ multiplex PCR was the method, and the copy in TCRdb shows in-frame clones only, minus some. The data hold hundreds of thousands of clones, with roughly 89% observed a single time. Sequences were obtained from peripheral blood. Every receptor here comes from a woman in her 30s with active or convalescent COVID-19.

V gene TRBV5-1 combines with J gene TRBJ1-1; no clear D gene. Germline CDR1 and CDR2: SGHRS and YFSETQ. The CDR3 totals 14 residues. The V and J ends lost 7 bases and 0 bases respectively, with 13 bases between them. The CDR3 sequence is CASATDGMNTEAFF. In nucleotides, the CDR3 is TGCGCCAGCGCGACGGACGGGATGAACACTGAAGCTTTCTTT.

The chain combines TRBV5-6 with TRBJ1-2; D gene uncertain. CDR1 and CDR2 (germline): SGHDT, YYEEEE. The V and J ends lost 3 bases and 3 bases respectively, with 9 bases between them. The CDR3 runs to 13 residues. The CDR3 loop reads CASSSTEYYGYTF. CDR3 DNA: TGTGCCAGCAGCTCCACAGAATACTATGGCTACACCTTC.

This clone was seen just once. The J gene is TRBJ1-2, the V gene TRBV7-9; 9 nucleotides line up with TRBD1. Trimming took 6 bases from V and 7 from J; bases not matched to a gene: 9. Germline loops: CDR1 SEHNR, CDR2 FQNEAQ (reference sequence). The CDR3 has 14 residues. Here the CDR3 reads CASSNGTGLVGYTF. The DNA of the CDR3 is TGTGCCAGCAGTAACGGGACAGGGCTCGTTGGCTACACCTTC.

The chain uses TRBV7-8 and TRBJ1-2, with D uncertain. With 6 bases removed from V and 6 bases from J, the gap between germline ends came to 14 bases. This CDR3 contains 13 residues. Per germline, CDR1 SGHVS and CDR2 FQNEAQ. The CDR3 DNA reads as TGTGCCAGCAGTCTACGGGGAATAGATGGCTACACCTTC. This encodes CASSLRGIDGYTF. Full variable domain (rest looked up from reference TRBV7-8 and TRBJ1-2): GAGVSQSPRYKVAKRGQDVALRCDPISGHVSLFWYQQALGQGPEFLTYFQNEAQLDKSGLPSDRFFAERPEGSVSTLKIQRTQQEDSAVYLCASSLRGIDGYTFGSGTRLTVV.

There are a few counts of this clone. This chain links TRBV11-2 with TRBJ1-6, with a possible D match to TRBD1 (6 bases). The germline gives CDR1 SGHAT, CDR2 FQNNGV. The CDR3 is 15 amino acids. With 3 bases removed from V and 9 bases from J, the gap between germline ends came to 15 bases. The CDR3 DNA reads as TGTGCCAGCAGCTTTACAGGGAAGATGGCTTCACCCCTCCACTTT. Its protein product is CASSFTGKMASPLHF.